This T cell receptor beta chain emerged from a study of cytomegalovirus exposure and HLA in healthy donors. Study as a whole: Genetic ancestry analysis placed over 75% of the roughly 400 donors that were genotyped in the Caucasian-associated cluster.

Broader study findings: Specificity for CMV antigens was confirmed in vitro for three of the CMV-associated chains. The study reported that TCR beta sequences accurately predicted HLA-A and HLA-B alleles in most subjects.

V dropped 5 bases and J dropped 0 bases, with 14 bases sitting between them. The CDR3 length is 16 residues. Germline CDR1 and CDR2: SGHTA and FQGNSA. PCR was performed using 60 Vbeta and 13 Jbeta primers. In the original workflow: Around 76 million unique TCR beta chains, roughly 11 million shared, were counted in a later analysis. Repertoires were generated with immunoSEQ multiplex PCR, while TCRdb's copy carries only in-frame clones and drops some. The DNA gave D and trimming, while V, J and clone size come from that table. This sample carries about 120,000 clones, around three quarters of them seen once, and the ten largest clones take about 2%. This clone was observed a few times. The antigen is not known.

V usage is TRBV7-2 and J usage is TRBJ2-1, with D perhaps matching TRBD2 (5 bases). The receptor was isolated from a human donor in good health. The specimen was PBMCs. The CDR3 DNA follows: TGTGCCAGCAGCCCCACCAGAGCGGTCTCCTACAATGAGCAGTTCTTC. This codes for CASSPTRAVSYNEQFF.